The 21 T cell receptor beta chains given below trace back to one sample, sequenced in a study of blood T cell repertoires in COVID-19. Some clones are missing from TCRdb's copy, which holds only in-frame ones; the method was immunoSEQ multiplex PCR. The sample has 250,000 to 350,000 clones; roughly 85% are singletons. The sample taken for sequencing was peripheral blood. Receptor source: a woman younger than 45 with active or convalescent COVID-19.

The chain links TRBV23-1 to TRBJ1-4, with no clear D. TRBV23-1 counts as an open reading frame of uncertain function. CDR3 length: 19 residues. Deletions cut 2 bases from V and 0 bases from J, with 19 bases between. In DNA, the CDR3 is TGCGCCAGCAGTCAACGGGTAGGCAGCGCATGTGCAACTAATGAAAAACTGTTTTTT. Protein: CASSQRVGSACATNEKLFF.

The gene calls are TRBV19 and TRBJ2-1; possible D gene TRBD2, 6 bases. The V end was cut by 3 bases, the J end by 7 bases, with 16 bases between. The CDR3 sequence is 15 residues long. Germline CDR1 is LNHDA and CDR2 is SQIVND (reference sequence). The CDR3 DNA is TGTGCCAGTAGTATCCCCGGGAGACTCGCTAATGAGCAGTTCTTC. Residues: CASSIPGRLANEQFF.

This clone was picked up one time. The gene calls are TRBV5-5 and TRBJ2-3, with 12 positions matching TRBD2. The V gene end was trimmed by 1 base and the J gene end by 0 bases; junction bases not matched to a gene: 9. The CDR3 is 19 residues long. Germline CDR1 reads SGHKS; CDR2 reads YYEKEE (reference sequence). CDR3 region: CASSLRLAGGPPSTDTQYF. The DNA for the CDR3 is TGTGCCAGCAGCTTGCGGCTAGCGGGGGGGCCCCCTAGCACAGATACGCAGTATTTT. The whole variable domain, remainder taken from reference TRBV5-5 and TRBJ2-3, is DAGVTQSPTHLIKTRGQQVTLRCSPISGHKSVSWYQQVLGQGPQFIFQYYEKEERGRGNFPDRFSARQFPNYSSELNVNALLLGDSALYLCASSLRLAGGPPSTDTQYFGPGTRLTVL.

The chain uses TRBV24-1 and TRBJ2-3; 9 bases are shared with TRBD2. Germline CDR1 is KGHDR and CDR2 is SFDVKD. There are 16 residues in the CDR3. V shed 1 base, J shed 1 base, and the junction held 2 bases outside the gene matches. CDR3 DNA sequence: TGTGCCACCAGTGATTTTAGCGGGGGACGCACAGATACGCAGTATTTT. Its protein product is CATSDFSGGRTDTQYF.

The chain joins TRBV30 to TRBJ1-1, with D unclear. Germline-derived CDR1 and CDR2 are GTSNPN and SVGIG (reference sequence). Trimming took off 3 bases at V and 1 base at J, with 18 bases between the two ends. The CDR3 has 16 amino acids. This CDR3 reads CAWSPTVGWRNTEAFF. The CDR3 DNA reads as TGTGCCTGGAGCCCAACCGTTGGCTGGAGGAACACTGAAGCTTTCTTT.

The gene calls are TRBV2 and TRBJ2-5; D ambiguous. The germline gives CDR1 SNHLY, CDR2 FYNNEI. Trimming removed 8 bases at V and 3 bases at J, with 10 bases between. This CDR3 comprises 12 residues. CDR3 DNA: TGTGCCAGCGCCGTCCGAGAAGAGACCCAGTACTTC. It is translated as CASAVREETQYF.

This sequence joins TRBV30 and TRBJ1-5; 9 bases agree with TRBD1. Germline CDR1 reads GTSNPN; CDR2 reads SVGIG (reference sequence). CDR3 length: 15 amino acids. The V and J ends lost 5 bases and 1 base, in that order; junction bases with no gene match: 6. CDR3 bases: TGTGCCTGGTATCCGGGACAGGGAAGCAATCAGCCCCAGCATTTT. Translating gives CAWYPGQGSNQPQHF. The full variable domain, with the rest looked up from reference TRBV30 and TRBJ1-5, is SQTIHQWPATLVQPVGSPLSLECTVEGTSNPNLYWYRQAAGRGLQLLFYSVGIGQISSEVPQNLSASRPQDRQFILSSKKLLLSDSGFYLCAWYPGQGSNQPQHFGDGTRLSIL.

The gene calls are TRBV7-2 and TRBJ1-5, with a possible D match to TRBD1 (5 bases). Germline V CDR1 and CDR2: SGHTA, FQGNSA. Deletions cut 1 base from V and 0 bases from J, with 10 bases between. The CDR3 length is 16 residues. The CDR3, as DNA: TGTGCCAGCAGCTTAGGGGCAGGGTATAGCAATCAGCCCCAGCATTTT. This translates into CASSLGAGYSNQPQHF.

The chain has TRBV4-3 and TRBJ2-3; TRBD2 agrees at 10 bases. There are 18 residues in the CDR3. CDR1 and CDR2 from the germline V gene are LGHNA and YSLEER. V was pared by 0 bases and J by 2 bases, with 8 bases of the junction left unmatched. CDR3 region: CASSQDPKRGGSTDTQYF. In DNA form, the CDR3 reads TGCGCCAGCAGCCAAGATCCAAAGCGGGGGGGCTCCACAGATACGCAGTATTTT.

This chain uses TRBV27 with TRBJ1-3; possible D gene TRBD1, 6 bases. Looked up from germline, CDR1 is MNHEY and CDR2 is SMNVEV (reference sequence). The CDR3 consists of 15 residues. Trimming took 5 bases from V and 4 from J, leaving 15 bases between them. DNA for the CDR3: TGTGCCAGCAGTGCCACAGGGTGGTCCGGAAACACCATATATTTT. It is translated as CASSATGWSGNTIYF.

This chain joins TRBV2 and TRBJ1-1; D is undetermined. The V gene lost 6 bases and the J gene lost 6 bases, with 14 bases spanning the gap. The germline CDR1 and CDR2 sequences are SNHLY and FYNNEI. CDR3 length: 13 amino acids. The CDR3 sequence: CASSGTRASEAFF. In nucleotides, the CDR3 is TGTGCCAGCAGCGGAACTAGGGCCTCTGAAGCTTTCTTT.

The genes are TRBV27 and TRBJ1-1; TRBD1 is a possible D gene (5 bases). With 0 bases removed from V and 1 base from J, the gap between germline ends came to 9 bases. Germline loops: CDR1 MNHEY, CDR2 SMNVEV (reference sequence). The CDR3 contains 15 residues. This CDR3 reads CASSLSPGGNTEAFF. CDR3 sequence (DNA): TGTGCCAGCAGTTTATCTCCCGGGGGGAACACTGAAGCTTTCTTT.

CDR3 in DNA: TGTGCCAGCTTGGGACAGAAGAATTCACCCCTCCACTTT. This translates into CASLGQKNSPLHF. The genes are TRBV7-2 and TRBJ1-6; 7 positions agree with TRBD1. With 8 bases clipped from V and 7 bases from J, the junction kept 5 bases outside the gene matches. Germline-derived CDR1 and CDR2 are SGHTA and FQGNSA. This CDR3 has 13 amino acids.

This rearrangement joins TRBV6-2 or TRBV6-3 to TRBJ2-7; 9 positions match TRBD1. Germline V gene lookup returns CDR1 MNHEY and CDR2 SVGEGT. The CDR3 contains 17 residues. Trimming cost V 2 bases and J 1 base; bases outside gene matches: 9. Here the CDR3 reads CASSYRSGQGRSYEQYF. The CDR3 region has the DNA TGTGCCAGCAGTTACCGCTCGGGACAGGGTAGATCCTACGAGCAGTACTTC.

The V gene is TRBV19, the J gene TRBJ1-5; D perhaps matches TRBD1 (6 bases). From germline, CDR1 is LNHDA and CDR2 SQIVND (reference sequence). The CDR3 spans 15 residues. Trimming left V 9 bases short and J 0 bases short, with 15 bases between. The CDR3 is CASDTGRYSNQPQHF. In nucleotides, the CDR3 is TGTGCCAGCGACACAGGGAGATATAGCAATCAGCCCCAGCATTTT.

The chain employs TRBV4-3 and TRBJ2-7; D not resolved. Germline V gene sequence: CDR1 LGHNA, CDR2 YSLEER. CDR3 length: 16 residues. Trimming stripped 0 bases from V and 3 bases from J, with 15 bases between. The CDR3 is CASSQDQDARVYEQYF. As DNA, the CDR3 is TGCGCCAGCAGCCAAGATCAAGATGCCCGAGTCTACGAGCAGTACTTC.

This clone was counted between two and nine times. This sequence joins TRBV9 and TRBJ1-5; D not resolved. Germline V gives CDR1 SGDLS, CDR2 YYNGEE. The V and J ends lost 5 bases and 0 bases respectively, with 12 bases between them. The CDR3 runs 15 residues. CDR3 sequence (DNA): TGTGCCAGCAGTAGGGAGGGAAATAGCAATCAGCCCCAGCATTTT. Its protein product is CASSREGNSNQPQHF.

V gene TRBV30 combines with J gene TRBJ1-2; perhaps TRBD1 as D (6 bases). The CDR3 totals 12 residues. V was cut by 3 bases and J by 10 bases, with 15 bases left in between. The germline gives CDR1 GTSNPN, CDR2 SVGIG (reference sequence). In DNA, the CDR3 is TGTGCCTGGAGGGACACAGGGCTGGTCTACACCTTC. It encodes CAWRDTGLVYTF.

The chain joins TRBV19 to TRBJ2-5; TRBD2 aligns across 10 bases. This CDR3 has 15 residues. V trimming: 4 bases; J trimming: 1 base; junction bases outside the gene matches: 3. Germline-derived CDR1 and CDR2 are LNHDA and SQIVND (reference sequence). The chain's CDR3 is CASSKASGGQETQYF. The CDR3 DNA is TGTGCCAGTAGTAAGGCTAGCGGGGGCCAAGAGACCCAGTACTTC. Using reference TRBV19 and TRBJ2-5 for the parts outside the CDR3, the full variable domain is DGGITQSPKYLFRKEGQNVTLSCEQNLNHDAMYWYRQDPGQGLRLIYYSQIVNDFQKGDIAEGYSVSREKKESFPLTVTSAQKNPTAFYLCASSKASGGQETQYFGPGTRLLVL.

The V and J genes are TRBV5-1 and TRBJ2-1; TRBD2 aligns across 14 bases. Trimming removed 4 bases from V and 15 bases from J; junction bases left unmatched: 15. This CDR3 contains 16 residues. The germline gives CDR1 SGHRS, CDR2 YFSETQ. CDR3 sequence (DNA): TGCGCCAGCAGCCTCGACGCCGGGACTAGCGGGGGTGACGCGTTCTTC. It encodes CASSLDAGTSGGDAFF.

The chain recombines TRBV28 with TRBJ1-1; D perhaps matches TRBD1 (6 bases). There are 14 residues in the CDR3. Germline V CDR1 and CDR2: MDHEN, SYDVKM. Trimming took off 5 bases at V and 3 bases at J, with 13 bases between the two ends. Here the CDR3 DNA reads TGTGCCAGCAGTCCCGGGACACTTTACACTGAAGCTTTCTTT. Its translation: CASSPGTLYTEAFF.